Listed here are 8 T cell receptor beta chains from one sample, sequenced in a study of control samples from healthy donors and cancer patients. Using immunoSEQ multiplex PCR, the repertoire was profiled, and TCRdb retains in-frame clones only, with some absent. The repertoire includes 170,000 or so clones, about 93% of them detected once, and approximately 1.5% sits in the top ten. Material for sequencing was blood. Every receptor here comes from a man aged 18 to 35 in good health.

This clone is a singleton in its sample. Other DNA sequences in this specimen translate into the identical CDR3. V and J are TRBV24-1 and TRBJ2-5; 7 bases map to TRBD1. The germline gives CDR1 KGHDR, CDR2 SFDVKD. V shed 1 base, J shed 5 bases, and the junction held 6 bases outside the gene matches. The CDR3 is made up of 15 amino acids. The CDR3: CATSDLRQGGETQYF. The CDR3 DNA is TGTGCCACCAGTGATTTAAGACAGGGCGGTGAGACCCAGTACTTC.

This clone was seen just once. This chain joins TRBV18 and TRBJ1-4; D gene uncertain. Trimming cost V 6 bases and J 0 bases, with 11 bases left between them. The CDR3 spans 15 residues. Germline V lookup: CDR1 KGHSH, CDR2 LQKENI. CDR3 sequence reads: CASSPRATTNEKLFF. For the CDR3, the DNA is TGTGCCAGCTCTCCGAGGGCTACAACTAATGAAAAACTGTTTTTT.

The gene calls are TRBV6-6 and TRBJ1-4, with D perhaps TRBD1 (6 bases). Germline CDR1 is MNHNY and CDR2 is SVGAGI (reference sequence). CDR3 size: 15 residues. V was pared by 4 bases and J by 8 bases, with 17 bases between. CDR3 bases: TGTGCCAGCAGTTGGGAATACGGGACATTCGAAAAACTGTTTTTT. It specifies CASSWEYGTFEKLFF.

Concerning this clone: Different DNA sequences within this sample yield the same CDR3. This chain joins TRBV5-1 and TRBJ1-1; D unresolved. Trimming removed 4 bases from V and 0 bases from J, with 10 bases in between. The CDR3 runs to 14 residues. Germline V lookup: CDR1 SGHRS, CDR2 YFSETQ. The CDR3: CASSLDGLNTEAFF. For the CDR3, the DNA is TGCGCCAGCAGCCTCGACGGACTGAACACTGAAGCTTTCTTT.

J is TRBJ1-3 and V is TRBV28; 9 bases match TRBD1. Trimming at V came to 5 bases and at J to 4 bases, leaving 6 bases not matched to a gene. The CDR3 is 15 residues long. Germline values: CDR1 MDHEN, CDR2 SYDVKM. The chain's CDR3 is CASSPTGGRGNTIYF. CDR3 nucleotide sequence: TGTGCCAGCAGTCCTACAGGGGGCCGGGGAAACACCATATATTTT.

The chain combines TRBV6-5 with TRBJ2-2; no clear D. Germline-derived CDR1 and CDR2 are MNHEY and SVGAGI. The CDR3 runs 13 residues. Trimming removed 7 bases from V and 5 bases from J, with 11 bases in between. This CDR3 is CASKGITTGELFF. CDR3 bases: TGTGCCAGCAAAGGAATTACAACCGGGGAGCTGTTTTTT.

V usage is TRBV2 and J usage is TRBJ1-5, with D perhaps TRBD1 (5 bases). CDR1 and CDR2 from the germline V gene are SNHLY and FYNNEI. The V gene lost 3 bases and the J gene lost 6 bases, with 9 bases spanning the gap. The CDR3 sequence is 13 residues long. The CDR3 DNA reads as TGTGCCAGCAGTGACGGGGGAACTCAGCCCCAGCATTTT. Translating it yields CASSDGGTQPQHF.

The chain has TRBV9 and TRBJ1-2; D not certain. Deletions cut 1 base from V and 7 bases from J, with 14 bases between. Germline CDR1 SGDLS, CDR2 YYNGEE. There are 14 residues in the CDR3. As DNA, the CDR3 is TGTGCCAGCAGCGTATTCGAGGGCTCGGGTGGCTACACCTTC. Amino acid sequence: CASSVFEGSGGYTF.